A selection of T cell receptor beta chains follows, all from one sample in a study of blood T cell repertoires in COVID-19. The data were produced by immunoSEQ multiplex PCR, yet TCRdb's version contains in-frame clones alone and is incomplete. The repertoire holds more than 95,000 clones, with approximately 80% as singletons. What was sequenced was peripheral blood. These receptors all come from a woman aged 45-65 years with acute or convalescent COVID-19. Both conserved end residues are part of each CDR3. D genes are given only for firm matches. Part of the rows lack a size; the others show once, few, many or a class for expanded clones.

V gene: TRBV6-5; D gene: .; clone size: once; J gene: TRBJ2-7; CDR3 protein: CASSYSDSRGHEQYF; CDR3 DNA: TGTGCCAGCAGTTATTCGGACTCCCGTGGGCACGAGCAGTACTTC
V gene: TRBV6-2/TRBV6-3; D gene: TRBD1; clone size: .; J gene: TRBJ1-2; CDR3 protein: CASSYSDRGTGYTF; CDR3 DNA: TGTGCCAGCAGTTATTCCGACAGGGGAACTGGCTACACCTTC
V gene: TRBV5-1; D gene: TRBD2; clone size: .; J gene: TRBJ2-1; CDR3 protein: CASSLFTSGSNEQFF; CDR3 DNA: TGCGCCAGCAGCTTGTTTACTAGCGGGAGCAATGAGCAGTTCTTC
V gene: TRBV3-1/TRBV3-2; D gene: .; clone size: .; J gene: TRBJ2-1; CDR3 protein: CASSQPGNEQFF; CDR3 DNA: TGTGCCAGCAGCCAACCCGGCAATGAGCAGTTCTTC
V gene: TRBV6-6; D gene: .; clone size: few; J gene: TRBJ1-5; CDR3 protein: CASSYSDTRNQPQHF; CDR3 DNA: TGTGCCAGCAGTTACTCGGACACCCGCAATCAGCCCCAGCATTTT
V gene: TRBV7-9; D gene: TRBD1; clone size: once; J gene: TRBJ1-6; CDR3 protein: CASSRTGEMGGRKPPLHF; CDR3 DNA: TGTGCCAGCAGCCGAACAGGGGAAATGGGAGGACGGAAGCCACCCCTCCACTTT
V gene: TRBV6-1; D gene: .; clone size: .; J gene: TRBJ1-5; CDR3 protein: CASSEEGDINQPQHF; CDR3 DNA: TGTGCCAGCAGTGAAGAGGGGGACATTAATCAGCCCCAGCATTTT
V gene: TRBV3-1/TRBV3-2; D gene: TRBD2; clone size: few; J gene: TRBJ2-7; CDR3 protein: CASSQGLSGSYEQYF; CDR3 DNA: TGTGCCAGCAGCCAAGGCCTTAGCGGGAGTTACGAGCAGTACTTC
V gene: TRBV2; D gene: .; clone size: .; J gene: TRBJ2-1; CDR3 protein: CASSEVGGPSNEQFF; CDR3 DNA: TGTGCCAGCAGTGAAGTGGGGGGACCAAGCAATGAGCAGTTCTTC
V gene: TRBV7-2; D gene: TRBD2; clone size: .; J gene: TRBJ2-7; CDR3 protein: CASSPGLAGGEQYF; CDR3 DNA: TGTGCCAGCAGCCCGGGACTAGCGGGAGGCGAGCAGTACTTC
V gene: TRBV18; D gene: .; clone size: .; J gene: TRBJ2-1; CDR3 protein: CASSPPVYGTEQFF; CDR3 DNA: TGTGCCAGCTCACCACCTGTCTATGGTACTGAGCAGTTCTTC
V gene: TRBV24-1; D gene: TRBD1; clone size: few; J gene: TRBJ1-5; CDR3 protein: CATSDSGTGMAQPQHF; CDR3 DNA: TGTGCCACCAGTGATTCCGGGACAGGGATGGCTCAGCCCCAGCATTTT
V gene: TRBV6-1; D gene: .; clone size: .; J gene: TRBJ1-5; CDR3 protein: CASSENYSNQPQHF; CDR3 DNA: TGTGCCAGCAGTGAAAATTATAGCAATCAGCCCCAGCATTTT
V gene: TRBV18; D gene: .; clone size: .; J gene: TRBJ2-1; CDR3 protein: CASSPPAALSYNEQFF; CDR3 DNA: TGTGCCAGCTCACCACCTGCGGCCCTCTCCTACAATGAGCAGTTCTTC
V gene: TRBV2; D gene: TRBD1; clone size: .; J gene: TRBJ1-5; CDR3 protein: CASRDRGNQPQHF; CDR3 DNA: TGTGCCAGCAGGGACAGGGGCAATCAGCCCCAGCATTTT
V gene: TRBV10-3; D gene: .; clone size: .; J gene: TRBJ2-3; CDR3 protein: CAIRTSTDTQYF; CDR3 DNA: TGTGCCATCAGGACTAGCACAGATACGCAGTATTTT
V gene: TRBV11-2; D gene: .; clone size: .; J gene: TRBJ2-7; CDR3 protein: CASSLVGSYEQYF; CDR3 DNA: TGTGCCAGCAGCTTGGTCGGCTCCTACGAGCAGTACTTC
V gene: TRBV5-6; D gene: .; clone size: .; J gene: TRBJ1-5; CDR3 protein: CASSLLSVSNQPQHF; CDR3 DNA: TGTGCCAGCAGCTTGCTCTCGGTGAGCAATCAGCCCCAGCATTTT
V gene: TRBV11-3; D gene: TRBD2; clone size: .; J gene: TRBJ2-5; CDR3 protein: CASSPGGTTQETQYF; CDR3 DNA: TGTGCCAGCAGCCCGGGAGGGACTACGCAAGAGACCCAGTACTTC
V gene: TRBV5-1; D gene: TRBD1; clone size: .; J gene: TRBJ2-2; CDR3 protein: CASSLVFRDRASGGELFF; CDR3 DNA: TGCGCCAGCAGCTTGGTTTTTCGGGACAGGGCGTCCGGGGGGGAGCTGTTTTTT
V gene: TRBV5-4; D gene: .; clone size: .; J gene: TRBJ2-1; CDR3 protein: CASSSAGTAYNEQFF; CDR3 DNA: TGTGCCAGCAGCTCCGCGGGGACGGCTTACAATGAGCAGTTCTTC
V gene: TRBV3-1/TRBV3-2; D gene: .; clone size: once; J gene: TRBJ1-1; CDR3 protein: CASSPLRVQGTQMNTEAFF; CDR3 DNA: TGTGCCAGCAGCCCGCTTCGAGTACAGGGAACACAAATGAACACTGAAGCTTTCTTT
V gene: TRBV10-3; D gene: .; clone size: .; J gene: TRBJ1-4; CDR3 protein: CAISEGQKRYNEKLFF; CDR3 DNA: TGTGCCATCAGTGAGGGTCAGAAGCGATATAATGAAAAACTGTTTTTT
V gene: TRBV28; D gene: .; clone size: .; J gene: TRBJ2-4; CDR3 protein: CASSPPGGRDIQYF; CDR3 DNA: TGTGCCAGCAGTCCCCCCGGGGGGCGCGACATTCAGTACTTC
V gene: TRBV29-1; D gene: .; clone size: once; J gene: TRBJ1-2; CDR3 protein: CTAPANYGYTF; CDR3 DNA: TGCACCGCCCCGGCTAACTATGGCTACACCTTC
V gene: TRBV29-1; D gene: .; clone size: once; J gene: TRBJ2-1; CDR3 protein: CSVDPQGNEQFF; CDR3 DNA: TGCAGCGTCGATCCACAGGGCAATGAGCAGTTCTTC
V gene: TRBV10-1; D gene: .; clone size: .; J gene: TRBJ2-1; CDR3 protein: CASSSYNEQFF; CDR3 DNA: TGCGCCAGCAGTAGCTATAATGAGCAGTTCTTC